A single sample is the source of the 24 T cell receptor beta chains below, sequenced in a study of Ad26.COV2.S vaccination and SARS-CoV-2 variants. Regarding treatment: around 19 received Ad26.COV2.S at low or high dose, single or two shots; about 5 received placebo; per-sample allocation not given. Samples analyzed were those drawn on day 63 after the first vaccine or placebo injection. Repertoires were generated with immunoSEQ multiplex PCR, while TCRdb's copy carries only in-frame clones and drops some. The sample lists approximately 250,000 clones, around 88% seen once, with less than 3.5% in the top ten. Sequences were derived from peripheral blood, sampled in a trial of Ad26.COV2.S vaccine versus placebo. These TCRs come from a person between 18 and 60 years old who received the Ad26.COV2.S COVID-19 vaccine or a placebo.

The CDR3, as DNA: TGCGCCAGCAGCTCGGGACAGGGCTATGGCTACACCTTC. Protein sequence: CASSSGQGYGYTF. The V call is TRBV5-1, the J call TRBJ1-2; 9 bases fit TRBD1. V shed 3 bases, J shed 4 bases, and the junction held 1 base outside the gene matches. Germline-derived CDR1 and CDR2 are SGHRS and YFSETQ. The CDR3 runs 13 residues.

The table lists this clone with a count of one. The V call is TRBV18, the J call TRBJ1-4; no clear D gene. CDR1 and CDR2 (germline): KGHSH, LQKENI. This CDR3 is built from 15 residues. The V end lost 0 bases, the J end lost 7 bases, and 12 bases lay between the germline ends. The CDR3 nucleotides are TGTGCCAGCTCACCACCCCAGGAAAAGGGTGAAAAACTGTTTTTT. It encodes CASSPPQEKGEKLFF. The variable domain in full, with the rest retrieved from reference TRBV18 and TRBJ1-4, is NAGVMQNPRHLVRRRGQEARLRCSPMKGHSHVYWYRQLPEEGLKFMVYLQKENIIDESGMPKERFSAEFPKEGPSILRIQQVVRGDSAAYFCASSPPQEKGEKLFFGSGTQLSVL.

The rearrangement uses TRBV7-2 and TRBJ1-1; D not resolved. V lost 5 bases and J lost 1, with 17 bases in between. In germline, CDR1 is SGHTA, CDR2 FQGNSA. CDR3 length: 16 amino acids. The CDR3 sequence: CASSPFLSLTNTEAFF. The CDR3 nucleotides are TGTGCCAGCAGCCCCTTTTTGAGTCTGACGAACACTGAAGCTTTCTTT.

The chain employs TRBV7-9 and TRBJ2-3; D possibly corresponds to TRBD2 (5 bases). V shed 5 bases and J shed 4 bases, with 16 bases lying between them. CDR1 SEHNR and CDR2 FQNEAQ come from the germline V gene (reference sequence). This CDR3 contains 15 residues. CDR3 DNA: TGTGCCAGCAGCCCATACAGACGAGGGTCAGATACGCAGTATTTT. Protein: CASSPYRRGSDTQYF.

The CDR3 DNA is TGTGCCAGCAGTGATACTTGGGGCGCGAACATTCAGTACTTC. Its protein product is CASSDTWGANIQYF. The chain combines TRBV6-2 or TRBV6-3 with TRBJ2-4, with a possible D match to TRBD1 (5 bases). Looked up from germline, CDR1 is MNHEY and CDR2 is SVGEGT. The V end lost 5 bases, the J end lost 7 bases, and 15 bases lay between the germline ends. The CDR3 covers 14 residues.

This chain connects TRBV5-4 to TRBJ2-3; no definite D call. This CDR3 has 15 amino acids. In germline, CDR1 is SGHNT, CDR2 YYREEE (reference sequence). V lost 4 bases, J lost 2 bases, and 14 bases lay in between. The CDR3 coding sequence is TGTGCCAGCAGCCCCTTACTCACTGCCACAGATACGCAGTATTTT. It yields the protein CASSPLLTATDTQYF.

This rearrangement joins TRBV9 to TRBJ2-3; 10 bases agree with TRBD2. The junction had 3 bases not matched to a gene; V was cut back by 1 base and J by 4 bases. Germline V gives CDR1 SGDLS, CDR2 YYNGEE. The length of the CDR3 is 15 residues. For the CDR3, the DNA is TGTGCCAGCAGCGTACTAGCGGGAGTGTCAGATACGCAGTATTTT. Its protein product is CASSVLAGVSDTQYF.

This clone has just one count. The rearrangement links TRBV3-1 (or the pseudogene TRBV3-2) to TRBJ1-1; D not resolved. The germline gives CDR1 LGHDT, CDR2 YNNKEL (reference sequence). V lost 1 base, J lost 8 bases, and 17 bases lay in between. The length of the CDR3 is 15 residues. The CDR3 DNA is TGTGCCAGCAGCCAAGGGGTAAGTTCGGCGGAGGAAGCTTTCTTT. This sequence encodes CASSQGVSSAEEAFF.

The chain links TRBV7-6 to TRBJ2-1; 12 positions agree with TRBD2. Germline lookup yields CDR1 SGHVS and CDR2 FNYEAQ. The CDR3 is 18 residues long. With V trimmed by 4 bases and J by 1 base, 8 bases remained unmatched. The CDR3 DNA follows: TGTGCCAGCAGCTGGCGACTAGCGGGAGATGGGTCCTACAATGAGCAGTTCTTC. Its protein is CASSWRLAGDGSYNEQFF.

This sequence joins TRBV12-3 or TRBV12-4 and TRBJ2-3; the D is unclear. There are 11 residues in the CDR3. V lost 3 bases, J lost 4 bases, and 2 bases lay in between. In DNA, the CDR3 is TGTGCCAGCAGTTTTGCAGATACGCAGTATTTT. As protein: CASSFADTQYF.

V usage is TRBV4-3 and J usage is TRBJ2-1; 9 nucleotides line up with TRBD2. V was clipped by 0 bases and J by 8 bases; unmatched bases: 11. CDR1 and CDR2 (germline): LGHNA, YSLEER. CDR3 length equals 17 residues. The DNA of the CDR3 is TGCGCCAGCAGCCAAGACCTAGAGGCGGGAGGGCGGGATGAGCAGTTCTTC. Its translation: CASSQDLEAGGRDEQFF.

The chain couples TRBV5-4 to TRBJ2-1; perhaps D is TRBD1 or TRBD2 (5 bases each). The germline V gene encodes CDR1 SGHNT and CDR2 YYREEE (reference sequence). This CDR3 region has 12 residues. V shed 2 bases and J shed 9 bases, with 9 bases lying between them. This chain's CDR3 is CASSFFGGEQFF. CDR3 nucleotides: TGTGCCAGCAGCTTTTTTGGGGGTGAGCAGTTCTTC.

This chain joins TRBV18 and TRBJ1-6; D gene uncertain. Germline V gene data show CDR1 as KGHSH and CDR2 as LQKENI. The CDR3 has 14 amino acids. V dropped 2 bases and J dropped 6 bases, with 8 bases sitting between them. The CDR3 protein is CASSPGRGNSPLHF. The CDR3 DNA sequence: TGTGCCAGCTCACCAGGGCGGGGTAATTCACCCCTCCACTTT.

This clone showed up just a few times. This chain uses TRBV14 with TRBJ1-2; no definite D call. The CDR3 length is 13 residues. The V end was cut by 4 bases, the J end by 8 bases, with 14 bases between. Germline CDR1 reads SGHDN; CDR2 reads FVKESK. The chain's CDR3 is CASSPQPNRGYTF. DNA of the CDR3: TGTGCCAGCAGCCCCCAGCCAAACCGGGGCTACACCTTC.

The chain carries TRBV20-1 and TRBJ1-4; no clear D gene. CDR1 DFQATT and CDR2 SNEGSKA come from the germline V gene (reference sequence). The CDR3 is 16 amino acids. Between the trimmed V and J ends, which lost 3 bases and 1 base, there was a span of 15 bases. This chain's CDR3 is CSASQTSPLTNEKLFF. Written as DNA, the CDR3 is TGCAGTGCTAGTCAGACCTCTCCGCTAACTAATGAAAAACTGTTTTTT.

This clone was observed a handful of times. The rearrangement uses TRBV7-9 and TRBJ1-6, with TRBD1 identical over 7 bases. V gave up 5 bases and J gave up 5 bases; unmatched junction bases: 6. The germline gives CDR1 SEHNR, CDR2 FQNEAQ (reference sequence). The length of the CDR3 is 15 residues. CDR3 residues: CASSQRDRNNSPLHF. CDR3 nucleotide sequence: TGTGCCAGCAGCCAACGGGACAGAAATAATTCACCCCTCCACTTT.

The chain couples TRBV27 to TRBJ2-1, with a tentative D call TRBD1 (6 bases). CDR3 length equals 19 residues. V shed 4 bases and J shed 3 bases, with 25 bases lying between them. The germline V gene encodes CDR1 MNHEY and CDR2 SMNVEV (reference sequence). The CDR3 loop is CASSSSQPQPGQYYNEQFF. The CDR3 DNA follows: TGTGCCAGCAGTTCCTCACAACCTCAACCGGGACAATACTACAATGAGCAGTTCTTC.

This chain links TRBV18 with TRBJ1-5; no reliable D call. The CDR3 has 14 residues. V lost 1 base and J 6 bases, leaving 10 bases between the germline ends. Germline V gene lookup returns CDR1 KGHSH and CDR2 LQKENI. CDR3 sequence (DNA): TGTGCCAGCTCACCACGGCAGGAGTCTCAGCCCCAGCATTTT. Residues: CASSPRQESQPQHF.

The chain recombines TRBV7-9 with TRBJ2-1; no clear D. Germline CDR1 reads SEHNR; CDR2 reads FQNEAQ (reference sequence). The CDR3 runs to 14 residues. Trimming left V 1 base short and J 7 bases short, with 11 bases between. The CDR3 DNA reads TGTGCCAGCAGCTTAGTCGGTAGCAAGAATGAGCAGTTCTTC. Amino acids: CASSLVGSKNEQFF.

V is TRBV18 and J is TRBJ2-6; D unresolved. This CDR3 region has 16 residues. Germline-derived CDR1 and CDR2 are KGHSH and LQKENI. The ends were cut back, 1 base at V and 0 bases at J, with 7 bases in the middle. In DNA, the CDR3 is TGTGCCAGCTCACCACTTCAGTACTCTGGGGCCAACGTCCTGACTTTC. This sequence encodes CASSPLQYSGANVLTF.

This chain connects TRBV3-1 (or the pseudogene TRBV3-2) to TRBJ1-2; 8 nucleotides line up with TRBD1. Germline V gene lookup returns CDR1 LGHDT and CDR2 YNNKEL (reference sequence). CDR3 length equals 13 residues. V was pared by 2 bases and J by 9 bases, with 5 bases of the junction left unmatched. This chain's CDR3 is CASSQQRQGSYTF. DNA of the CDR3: TGTGCCAGCAGCCAACAACGACAGGGGAGCTACACCTTC.

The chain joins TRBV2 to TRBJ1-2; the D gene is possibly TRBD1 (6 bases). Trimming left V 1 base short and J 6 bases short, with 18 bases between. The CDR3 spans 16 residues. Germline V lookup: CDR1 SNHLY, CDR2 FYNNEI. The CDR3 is CASSEGGFGGRDGYTF. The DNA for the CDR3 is TGTGCCAGCAGTGAAGGGGGCTTTGGGGGGCGAGATGGCTACACCTTC.

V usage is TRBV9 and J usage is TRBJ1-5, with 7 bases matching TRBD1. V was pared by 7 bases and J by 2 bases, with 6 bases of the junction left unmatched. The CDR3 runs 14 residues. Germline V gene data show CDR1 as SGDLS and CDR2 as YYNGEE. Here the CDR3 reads CASSSGTGNQPQHF. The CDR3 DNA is TGTGCCAGCTCTTCCGGGACAGGCAATCAGCCCCAGCATTTT.

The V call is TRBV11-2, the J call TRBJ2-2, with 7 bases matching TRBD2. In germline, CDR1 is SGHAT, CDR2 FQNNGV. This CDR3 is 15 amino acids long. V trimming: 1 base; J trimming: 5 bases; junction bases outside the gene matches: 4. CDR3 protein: CASSLGVAGTGELFF. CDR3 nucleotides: TGTGCCAGCAGCTTAGGTGTAGCGGGTACCGGGGAGCTGTTTTTT.